These T cell receptor beta chains were read from a single sample in a study of T cell repertoires in cytomegalovirus infection. TCRdb re-derived calls from the reads in MiXCR, one entry per CDR3 protein. The table lists about 920,000 distinct CDR3 sequences, roughly 31% of them singletons, with roughly 12% in the top ten. For these receptors, no antigen is known. The sequencing here drew on cultured CD8+ T cells from PBMCs, taken from culture after CMV antigen stimulation. The receptor set was obtained from a human donor in good health (CMV status not recorded). Some clones in this sample may be carry-over from other donors' samples. The CDR3 runs from the conserved cysteine through the conserved F or W. D genes are given only for firm matches. Only some rows state a clone size, as once, few, many or a class for expanded clones.

clone_size	d_call	v_call	j_call	cdr3_aa	cdr3_nt
-	-	TRBV14	TRBJ1-6	CANSQETRGSYNSPLHF	TGTGCCAACAGCCAAGAGACACGGGGCTCCTATAATTCACCCCTCCACTTT
-	-	TRBV15	TRBJ1-6	CATSRVVGENSPLHF	TGTGCCACCAGCAGAGTGGTAGGGGAAAATTCACCCCTCCACTTT
few	-	TRBV19	TRBJ2-7	CASSKTDSTYEQYF	TGTGCCAGTAGCAAGACAGATTCAACCTACGAGCAGTACTTC
-	TRBD1	TRBV7-9	TRBJ2-3	CASSLNRQGGTDTQYF	TGTGCCAGCAGCTTAAACAGACAGGGCGGCACAGATACGCAGTATTTT
many	-	TRBV3-1	TRBJ2-5	CASSQFIGPRGETQYF	TGTGCCAGCAGCCAGTTTATTGGGCCAAGGGGAGAGACCCAGTACTTC
-	-	TRBV6-1	TRBJ2-7	CASSDVDSSYEQYF	TGTGCCAGCAGTGACGTAGACAGTTCCTACGAGCAGTACTTC
few	TRBD1	TRBV11-2	TRBJ1-1	CASSFEGTATEAFF	TGTGCCAGCAGCTTCGAAGGGACAGCCACTGAAGCTTTCTTT
-	TRBD1	TRBV4-1	TRBJ1-1	CASSLRTGREGAEAYF	TGCGCCAGCAGCCTACGGACAGGGAGAGAAGGCGCTGAAGCTTACTTT
-	-	TRBV23-1	TRBJ2-1	CASSQKWREEQFF	TGCGCCAGCAGTCAAAAATGGAGGGAGGAGCAGTTCTTC
few	-	TRBV7-8	TRBJ2-5	CASSEWVRGTETQYF	TGTGCCAGCAGCGAATGGGTTCGGGGGACGGAGACCCAGTACTTC
-	TRBD1	TRBV15	TRBJ1-2	CATSRVDQGAHGYTF	TGTGCCACCAGCAGAGTGGACCAGGGGGCACATGGCTACACCTTC
few	-	TRBV9	TRBJ1-1	CASSVSGTSNTEAFF	TGTGCCAGCAGCGTCTCCGGGACCTCCAACACTGAAGCTTTCTTT
once	-	TRBV19	TRBJ1-5	CASIIPFGSNQPQHF	TGTGCCAGTATTATACCCTTCGGTAGCAATCAGCCCCAGCATTTT
-	-	TRBV28	TRBJ1-1	CASSLWGVSTEAFF	TGTGCCAGCAGTTTATGGGGAGTTAGCACTGAAGCTTTCTTT
many	-	TRBV7-6	TRBJ2-5	CASSRSDGTMRDPDQETQYF	TGTGCCAGCAGCCGCTCAGACGGGACAATGAGGGACCCCGATCAAGAGACCCAGTACTTC
-	-	TRBV12-3/TRBV12-4	TRBJ1-1	CASTREMNTEAFF	TGTGCCAGCACCCGGGAGATGAACACTGAAGCTTTCTTT
many	-	TRBV7-6	TRBJ2-3	CASSGPGSTDTQYF	TGTGCCAGCAGCGGACCGGGGAGCACAGATACGCAGTATTTT
-	-	TRBV19	TRBJ1-4	CASSIEAGLDEKLFF	TGTGCCAGTAGTATAGAGGCAGGGCTTGATGAAAAACTGTTTTTT
many	-	TRBV7-9	TRBJ1-1	CASSLEWGGTEAFF	TGTGCCAGCAGCTTAGAGTGGGGCGGCACTGAAGCTTTCTTT
many	-	TRBV7-6	TRBJ2-5	CASSDRVGGTQETQYF	TGTGCCAGCAGCGACAGGGTAGGGGGGACACAAGAGACCCAGTACTTC
few	TRBD1	TRBV7-9	TRBJ2-5	CASSYLDREETQYF	TGTGCCAGCAGCTACCTAGACAGGGAAGAGACCCAGTACTTC
many	-	TRBV4-3	TRBJ2-3	CASSLKSGYTDTQYF	TGCGCCAGCAGCCTGAAATCGGGATACACAGATACGCAGTATTTT
many	-	TRBV13	TRBJ1-2	CASSSTDAGQTNYGYTF	TGTGCCAGCAGCTCAACCGACGCAGGACAGACTAACTATGGCTACACCTTC
-	-	TRBV28	TRBJ1-1	CASSPPFLTGLNTEAFF	TGTGCCAGCAGTCCCCCCTTTCTCACAGGGCTGAACACTGAAGCTTTCTTT
once	-	TRBV6-4	TRBJ2-7	CASSESLQGEQYF	TGTGCCAGCAGTGAAAGCCTTCAGGGCGAGCAGTACTTC
-	TRBD2	TRBV11-3	TRBJ2-2	CASSLRGSSTGELFF	TGTGCCAGCAGCTTGCGGGGGTCGTCCACCGGGGAGCTGTTTTTT
many	TRBD2	TRBV15	TRBJ2-5	CATSRDRKLAVQETQYF	TGTGCCACCAGCAGAGATAGGAAACTAGCGGTCCAAGAGACCCAGTACTTC
once	-	TRBV27	TRBJ2-2	CASSFGTDGELFF	TGTGCCAGCAGTTTCGGCACGGACGGGGAGCTGTTTTTT
few	TRBD2	TRBV19	TRBJ2-1	CASSMNGGARNEQFF	TGTGCCAGTAGTATGAACGGGGGGGCCAGGAATGAGCAGTTCTTC
-	-	TRBV27	TRBJ2-3	CANNRGGPDTQYF	TGTGCCAACAATAGGGGGGGTCCAGATACGCAGTATTTT
-	TRBD1	TRBV20-1	TRBJ1-2	CSARDPGQGADYGYTF	TGCAGTGCTAGAGATCCGGGACAGGGAGCAGACTATGGCTACACCTTC
-	-	TRBV10-3	TRBJ1-5	CAIRGTNGSNQPQHF	TGTGCCATCAGAGGCACCAACGGTAGCAATCAGCCCCAGCATTTT
-	TRBD1	TRBV6-1	TRBJ2-3	CASSYLTGGDTDTQYF	TGTGCCAGCAGTTACCTTACAGGGGGCGACACAGATACGCAGTATTTT
-	-	TRBV12-3/TRBV12-4	TRBJ1-1	CASSFIGGQGNTEAFF	TGTGCCAGCAGTTTCATAGGGGGGCAGGGGAACACTGAAGCTTTCTTT
-	-	TRBV27	TRBJ2-3	CASSRSGGRASDTQYF	TGTGCCAGCAGTAGATCCGGCGGCAGGGCGTCAGATACGCAGTATTTT
-	-	TRBV19	TRBJ2-1	CASRLGTGYNEQFF	TGTGCCAGTAGGTTGGGGACGGGATACAATGAGCAGTTCTTC
-	-	TRBV27	TRBJ2-1	CASCRGTPYNEQFF	TGTGCCAGCTGCCGCGGGACACCCTACAATGAGCAGTTCTTC
-	TRBD1	TRBV7-9	TRBJ1-3	CASSSTGGNSGNTIYF	TGTGCCAGCAGCTCTACAGGGGGGAACTCTGGAAACACCATATATTTT
many	-	TRBV7-9	TRBJ2-2	CASSKGRPGELFF	TGTGCCAGCAGTAAGGGCCGGCCCGGGGAGCTGTTTTTT
-	-	TRBV3-1	TRBJ2-2	CASSQDARMTNTGELFF	TGTGCCAGCAGCCAAGATGCCAGAATGACGAACACCGGGGAGCTGTTTTTT
many	-	TRBV7-6	TRBJ2-3	CASSLAEFGGTDTQYF	TGTGCCAGCAGCTTAGCAGAATTTGGCGGCACAGATACGCAGTATTTT
-	-	TRBV7-9	TRBJ2-2	CASSKPVTGELFF	TGTGCCAGCAGCAAGCCCGTCACCGGGGAGCTGTTTTTT
few	-	TRBV7-9	TRBJ2-3	CASSLVGRGADTQYF	TGTGCCAGCAGCTTAGTTGGCAGGGGGGCGGATACGCAGTATTTT
-	TRBD2	TRBV7-9	TRBJ2-1	CASSPGTSGPYNEQFF	TGTGCCAGCAGCCCTGGGACTAGCGGGCCGTACAATGAGCAGTTCTTC